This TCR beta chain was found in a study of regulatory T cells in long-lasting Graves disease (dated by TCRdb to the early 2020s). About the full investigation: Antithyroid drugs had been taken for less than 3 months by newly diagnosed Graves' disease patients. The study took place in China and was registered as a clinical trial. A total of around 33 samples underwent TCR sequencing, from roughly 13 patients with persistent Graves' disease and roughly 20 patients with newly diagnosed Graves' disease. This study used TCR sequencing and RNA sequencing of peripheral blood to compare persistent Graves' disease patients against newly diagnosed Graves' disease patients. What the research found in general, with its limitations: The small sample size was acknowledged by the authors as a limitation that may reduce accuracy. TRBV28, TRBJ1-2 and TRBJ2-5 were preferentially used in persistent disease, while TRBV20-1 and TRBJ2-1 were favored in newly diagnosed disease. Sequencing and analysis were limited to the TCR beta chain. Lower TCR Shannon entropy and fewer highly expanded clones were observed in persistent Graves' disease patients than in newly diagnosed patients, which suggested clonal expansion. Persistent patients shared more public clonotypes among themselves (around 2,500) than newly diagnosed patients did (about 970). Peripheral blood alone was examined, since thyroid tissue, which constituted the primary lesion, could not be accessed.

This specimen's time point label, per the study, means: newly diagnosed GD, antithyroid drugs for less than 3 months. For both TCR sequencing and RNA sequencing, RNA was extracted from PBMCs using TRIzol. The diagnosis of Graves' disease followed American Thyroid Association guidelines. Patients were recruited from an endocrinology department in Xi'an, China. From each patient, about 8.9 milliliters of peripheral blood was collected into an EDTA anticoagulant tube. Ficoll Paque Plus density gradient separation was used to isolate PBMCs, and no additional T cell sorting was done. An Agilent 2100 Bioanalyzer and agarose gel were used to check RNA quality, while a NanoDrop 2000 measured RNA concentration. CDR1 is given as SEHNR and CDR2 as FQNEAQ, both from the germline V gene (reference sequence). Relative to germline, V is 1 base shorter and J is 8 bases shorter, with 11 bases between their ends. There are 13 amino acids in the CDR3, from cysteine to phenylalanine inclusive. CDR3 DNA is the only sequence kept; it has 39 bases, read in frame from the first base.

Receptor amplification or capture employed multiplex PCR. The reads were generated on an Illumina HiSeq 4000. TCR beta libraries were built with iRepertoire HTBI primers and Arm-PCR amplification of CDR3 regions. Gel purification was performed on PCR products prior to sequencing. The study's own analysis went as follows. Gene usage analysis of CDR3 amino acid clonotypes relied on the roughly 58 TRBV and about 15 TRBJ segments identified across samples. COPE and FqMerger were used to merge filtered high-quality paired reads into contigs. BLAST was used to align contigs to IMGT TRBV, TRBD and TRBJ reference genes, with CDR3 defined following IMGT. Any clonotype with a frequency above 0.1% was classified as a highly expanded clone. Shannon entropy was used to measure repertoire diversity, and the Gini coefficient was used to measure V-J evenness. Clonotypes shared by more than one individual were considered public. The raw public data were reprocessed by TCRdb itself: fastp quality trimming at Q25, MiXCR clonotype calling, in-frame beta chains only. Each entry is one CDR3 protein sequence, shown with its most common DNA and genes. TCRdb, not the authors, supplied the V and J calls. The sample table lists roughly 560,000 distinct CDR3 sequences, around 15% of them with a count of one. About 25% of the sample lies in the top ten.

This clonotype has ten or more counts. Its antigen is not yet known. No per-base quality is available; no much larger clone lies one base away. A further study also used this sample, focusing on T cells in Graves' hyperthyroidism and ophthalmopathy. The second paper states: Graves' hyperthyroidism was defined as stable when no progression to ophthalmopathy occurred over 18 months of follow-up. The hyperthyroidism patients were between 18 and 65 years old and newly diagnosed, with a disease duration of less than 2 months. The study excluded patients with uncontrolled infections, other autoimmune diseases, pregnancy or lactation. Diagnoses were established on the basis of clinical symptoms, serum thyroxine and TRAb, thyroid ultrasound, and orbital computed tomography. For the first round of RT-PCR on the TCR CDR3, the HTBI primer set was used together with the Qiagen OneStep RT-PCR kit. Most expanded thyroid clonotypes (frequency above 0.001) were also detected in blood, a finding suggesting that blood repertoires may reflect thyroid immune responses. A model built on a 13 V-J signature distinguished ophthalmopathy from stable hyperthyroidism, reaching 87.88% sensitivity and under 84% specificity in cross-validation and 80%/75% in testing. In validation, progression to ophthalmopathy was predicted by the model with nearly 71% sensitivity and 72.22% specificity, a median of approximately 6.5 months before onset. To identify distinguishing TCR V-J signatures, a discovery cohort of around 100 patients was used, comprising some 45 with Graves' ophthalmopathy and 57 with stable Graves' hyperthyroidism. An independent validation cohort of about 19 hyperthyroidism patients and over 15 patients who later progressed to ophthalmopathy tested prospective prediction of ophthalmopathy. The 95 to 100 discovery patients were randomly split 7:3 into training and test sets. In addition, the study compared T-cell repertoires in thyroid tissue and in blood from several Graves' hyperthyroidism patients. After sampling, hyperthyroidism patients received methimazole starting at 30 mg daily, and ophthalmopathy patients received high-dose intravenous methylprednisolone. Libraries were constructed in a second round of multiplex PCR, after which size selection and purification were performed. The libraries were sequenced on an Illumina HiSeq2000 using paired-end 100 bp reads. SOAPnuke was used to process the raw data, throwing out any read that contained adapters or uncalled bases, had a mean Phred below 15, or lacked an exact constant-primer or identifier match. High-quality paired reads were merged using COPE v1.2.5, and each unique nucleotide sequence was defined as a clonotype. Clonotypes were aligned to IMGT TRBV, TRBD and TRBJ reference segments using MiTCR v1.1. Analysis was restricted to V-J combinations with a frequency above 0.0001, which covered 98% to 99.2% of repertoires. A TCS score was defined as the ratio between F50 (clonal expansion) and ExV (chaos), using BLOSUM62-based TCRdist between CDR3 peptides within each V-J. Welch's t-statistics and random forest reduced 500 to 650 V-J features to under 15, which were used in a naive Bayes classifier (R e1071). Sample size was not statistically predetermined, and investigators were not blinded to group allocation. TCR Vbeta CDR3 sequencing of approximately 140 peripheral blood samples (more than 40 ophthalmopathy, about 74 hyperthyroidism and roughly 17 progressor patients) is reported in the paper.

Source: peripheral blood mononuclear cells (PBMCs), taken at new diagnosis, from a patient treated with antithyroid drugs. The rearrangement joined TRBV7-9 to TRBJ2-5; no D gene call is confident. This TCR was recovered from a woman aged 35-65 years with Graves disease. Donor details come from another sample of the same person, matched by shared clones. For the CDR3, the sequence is CASSLDPLPTQYF. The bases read TGTGCCAGCAGCTTAGATCCCTTACCAACCCAGTACTTC.